The entry below describes one T cell receptor beta chain. Its antigen remains unknown. CDR3 length: 15 residues. Per germline, CDR1 MNHEY and CDR2 SVGEGT. V lost 4 bases, J lost 4 bases, and 15 bases lay in between. Individual cDNA molecules were tagged with unique molecular identifiers. One entry per CDR3 protein results from TCRdb running MiXCR on the 5' RACE reads. Of tens of thousands of distinct CDR3 sequences in the sample, less than 15% were seen once. The sample comes from a study of early T cells in non-severe SARS-CoV-2 infection. Study background: From unsorted whole blood, bulk RNA was sequenced, and the chains remained unpaired. Study-level findings and limits: Matching with VDJdb favored anti-spike CD8 responses (missing private and CD4 specificities).

The chain recombines TRBV6-2 or TRBV6-3 with TRBJ2-3, with a possible D match to TRBD2 (6 bases). The receptor was isolated from an adult who was a healthcare worker with PCR-confirmed SARS-CoV-2 infection or an uninfected control (not recorded which). Sequencing was performed on whole blood. CDR3 sequence (DNA): TGTGCCAGCAGTTGGGGACTCCATCGGGCAGATACGCAGTATTTT. Translation gives CASSWGLHRADTQYF.